This is a list of T cell receptor beta chains from one sample in a study of cytomegalovirus exposure and HLA in healthy donors. Assay: immunoSEQ multiplex PCR; the TCRdb copy retains only in-frame clones and omits some. The profile shows around 100,000 clones, about 60% of them singletons. Input material: PBMCs. These receptors came from a human donor in good health. Both conserved end residues are part of each CDR3. The D gene is left open where the match is weak. Size is stated for part of the rows, as once, few or many counts, or as a class when the clone is expanded.

D gene	clone size	V gene	J gene	CDR3 DNA	CDR3 protein
TRBD1	-	TRBV28	TRBJ2-7	TGTGCCAGCAGGCCATTCCTGGGACAGGGGTCCCACGAGCAGTACTTC	CASRPFLGQGSHEQYF
-	-	TRBV7-8	TRBJ2-5	TGTGCCAGCAGCTTAGCGGGGGCAGGCGGTCGGGAGACCCAGTACTTC	CASSLAGAGGRETQYF
TRBD1	few	TRBV5-1	TRBJ1-1	TGCGCCAGCAGCTACCTGGGACAGGGGGACACTGAAGCTTTCTTT	CASSYLGQGDTEAFF
TRBD2	-	TRBV28	TRBJ2-1	TGTGCCAGCAGTTTTTCCGGGAGGAGGAATGAGCAGTTCTTC	CASSFSGRRNEQFF
TRBD1	-	TRBV27	TRBJ2-4	TGTGCCAGCAAGAGGACAGGGGGCAGCATTCAGTACTTC	CASKRTGGSIQYF
-	-	TRBV5-1	TRBJ1-4	TGCGCCAGCAGCTTGCGAGTCTCCCATGAAAAACTGTTTTTT	CASSLRVSHEKLFF
TRBD1	-	TRBV19	TRBJ1-5	TGTGCCACCGGACAGGGGGCTGGTCAGCCCCAGCATTTT	CATGQGAGQPQHF
-	few	TRBV6-5	TRBJ2-3	TGTGCCAGCAGCCTCGGGACTCCTAGCACAGATACGCAGTATTTT	CASSLGTPSTDTQYF
TRBD1	-	TRBV9	TRBJ2-7	TGTGCCAGCAGCGTACGGGACAGGGGAAGGACCGAGCAGTACTTC	CASSVRDRGRTEQYF
-	-	TRBV29-1	TRBJ2-3	TGCAGCGTTGAAGTGGGTACTAACCGACCGTATTTT	CSVEVGTNRPYF
TRBD1	once	TRBV18	TRBJ2-3	TGTGCCAGCTCACCACGAGAATGGACAGGGGTCACAGATACGCAGTATTTT	CASSPREWTGVTDTQYF
-	-	TRBV11-2	TRBJ1-5	TGTGCCAGCAGCTTATCGCGGGGCGATCAGCCCCAGCATTTT	CASSLSRGDQPQHF
TRBD2	-	TRBV30	TRBJ2-6	TGTGCCCGGGAGGGAACCACTGGGGCCAACGTCCTGACTTTC	CAREGTTGANVLTF
-	-	TRBV28	TRBJ1-5	TGTGCCAGCAGTTTAGGGCTTGGGAGCAATCAGCCCCAGCATTTT	CASSLGLGSNQPQHF
-	-	TRBV25-1	TRBJ1-5	TGTGCCAGCAGATCAGGGGAAGGCCAGCCCCAGCATTTT	CASRSGEGQPQHF
-	-	TRBV4-1	TRBJ1-4	TGCGCCAGCAGCCAAGGAGCAACTAATGAAAAACTGTTTTTT	CASSQGATNEKLFF
-	-	TRBV5-1	TRBJ2-3	TGCGCCAGCAGCCTAGAAGTCACAGATACGCAGTATTTT	CASSLEVTDTQYF
TRBD1	-	TRBV6-5	TRBJ2-3	TGTGCCAGCAGTTACGTTGGACAGGGTAACACAGATACGCAGTATTTT	CASSYVGQGNTDTQYF
TRBD1	few	TRBV7-6	TRBJ2-7	TGTGCCAGCAGCTCAACAGGGGTATTTGACGAGCAGTACTTC	CASSSTGVFDEQYF
-	few	TRBV11-2	TRBJ2-7	TGTGCCAGCAGCTTAGGTGGTAGGCCCCAGGACTTC	CASSLGGRPQDF
TRBD2	-	TRBV7-9	TRBJ2-1	TGTGCCAGCAGCTCCTCGGGGGGAATGTCTCCGGGGAATGAGCAGTTCTTC	CASSSSGGMSPGNEQFF
TRBD1	-	TRBV10-3	TRBJ2-7	TGTGCCATCAGTGAAAGGGGCCTTGGTGGACAGGGTTACGAGCAGTACTTC	CAISERGLGGQGYEQYF
-	-	TRBV7-9	TRBJ2-1	TGTGCCACGACTCATCGGCGGAAAGAGGCCTTCAATGAGCAGTTCTTC	CATTHRRKEAFNEQFF
-	-	TRBV5-1	TRBJ2-7	TGCGCCAGCAGCTTGGGAGAGGGCTACGAGCAGTACTTC	CASSLGEGYEQYF
TRBD2	-	TRBV27	TRBJ2-3	TGTGCCAGCAGCAAAGGACTAGCGGGAGGGATTTTCGTGACAGATACGCAGTATTTT	CASSKGLAGGIFVTDTQYF
-	-	TRBV7-9	TRBJ2-2	TGTGCCAGCAGCCACAATCTAGAGTCCGGGGAGCTGTTTTTT	CASSHNLESGELFF
-	-	TRBV10-2	TRBJ1-1	TGCGCCAGCAGTGATCAGGGAGGGTTCGCTGAAGCTTTCTTT	CASSDQGGFAEAFF
-	-	TRBV28	TRBJ1-2	TGTGCCAGCAGTCCCGGGACAAACTATGGCTACACCTTC	CASSPGTNYGYTF
-	-	TRBV27	TRBJ1-4	TGTGCCAGCAGTCCAACTACCTACAGGGCCCTTAATGAAAAACTGTTTTTT	CASSPTTYRALNEKLFF
-	-	TRBV2	TRBJ2-1	TGTGCCAGCAAAGGTCGGGACATAAATTACAATGAGCAGTTCTTC	CASKGRDINYNEQFF
-	once	TRBV5-6	TRBJ1-2	TGTGCCAGCAGCTTGCTACAGGGTGAAGGGTTTTATGGCTACACCTTC	CASSLLQGEGFYGYTF
TRBD1	-	TRBV27	TRBJ2-4	TGTGCCAGCGCTCTGGGGACAGGGTCCAAAAACATTCAGTACTTC	CASALGTGSKNIQYF
-	once	TRBV28	TRBJ2-1	TGTGCCAGCACTAGCGTAGACAATGAGCAGTTCTTC	CASTSVDNEQFF
TRBD2	-	TRBV29-1	TRBJ2-1	TGCAGCGTTGGACTAGCTGCTGGTGAGCAGTTCTTC	CSVGLAAGEQFF
TRBD1	few	TRBV19	TRBJ1-5	TGTGCCAGTAGTAGGACCGGGACAGGGGGTTATCAGCCCCAGCATTTT	CASSRTGTGGYQPQHF
TRBD2	-	TRBV6-1	TRBJ2-1	TGTGCCAGCAGTATAAGGGAGGCTAGCGGGAGCTCCTCGTTCTTC	CASSIREASGSSSFF
TRBD1	-	TRBV7-9	TRBJ1-2	TGTGCCGGCAACCCCGGGACAGACAATTTTTACTATGGCTACACCTTC	CAGNPGTDNFYYGYTF
-	-	TRBV7-2	TRBJ1-1	TGTGCCAGCAGCTTAACAGGGAGGGGCACTGAAGCTTTCTTT	CASSLTGRGTEAFF
-	few	TRBV21-1	TRBJ1-5	TGTGCCAGCAGGTCGACAGGGAGAGGTCAGCCCCAGCATTTT	CASRSTGRGQPQHF
TRBD1	-	TRBV29-1	TRBJ1-2	TGCAGCGCCGCGGGGGGCCCAGGGGGAGGCTACACCTTC	CSAAGGPGGGYTF